A selection of T cell receptor beta chains follows, all from one sample in a study of neurological immune-mediated disorders. TCRdb reprocessed the 5' RACE reads with MiXCR, giving one entry per CDR3 protein. The sample has about 45,000 distinct CDR3 sequences, about 13% seen once. Sequenced input: PBMCs. Source of these receptors: a man between 25 and 39 years old in good health. Each CDR3 is given with its conserved first and last residue. The D gene is left open where the match is weak. Size is omitted from some rows. Given values are once, few, many or a class for expanded clones.

D: TRBD1
V: TRBV7-9
J: TRBJ2-7
size: many
DNA: TGTGCCAGCAGCTTGTACCGGGACAGGGTCCACGAGCAGTACTTC
CDR3: CASSLYRDRVHEQYF

D: -
V: TRBV11-1
J: TRBJ1-1
size: many
DNA: TGTGCCAGCAGCTTAGGTCGGGTTAAGAACACTGAAGCTTTCTTT
CDR3: CASSLGRVKNTEAFF

D: -
V: TRBV20-1
J: TRBJ2-5
size: many
DNA: TGCAGTGCTAGAGTTACGACGGGGGAGACCCAGTACTTC
CDR3: CSARVTTGETQYF

D: -
V: TRBV2
J: TRBJ2-5
size: many
DNA: TGTGCCAGCAGCCCCCACGTCGAGACCCAGTACTTC
CDR3: CASSPHVETQYF

D: -
V: TRBV6-5
J: TRBJ2-7
size: many
DNA: TGTGCCAGCAGTTTAGGAGGATTGGATTACGAGCAGTACTTC
CDR3: CASSLGGLDYEQYF

D: TRBD2
V: TRBV10-3
J: TRBJ2-3
size: many
DNA: TGTGCCATCAGCGGGACTAGCGGGAGCACAGATACGCAGTATTTT
CDR3: CAISGTSGSTDTQYF

D: -
V: TRBV10-2
J: TRBJ2-3
size: many
DNA: TGCGCCAGCAAGGGAGACACGACGTTCACAGATACGCAGTATTTT
CDR3: CASKGDTTFTDTQYF

D: TRBD2
V: TRBV24-1
J: TRBJ2-3
size: many
DNA: TGTGCCACCAGTGGCCCCGGTTCCGGGACTACACCCGATACGCAGTATTTT
CDR3: CATSGPGSGTTPDTQYF

D: -
V: TRBV28
J: TRBJ1-1
size: many
DNA: TGTGCCAGCAGTCCCCGCCCCGGGGTGAACACTGAAGCTTTCTTT
CDR3: CASSPRPGVNTEAFF

D: TRBD2
V: TRBV28
J: TRBJ2-1
size: many
DNA: TGTGCCAGCAGTTTAGGCGGGAGGGCTGAGCAGTTCTTC
CDR3: CASSLGGRAEQFF

D: -
V: TRBV5-5
J: TRBJ1-1
size: many
DNA: TGTGCCAGCAGTTCCGACTGGAACACTGAAGCTTTCTTT
CDR3: CASSSDWNTEAFF

D: -
V: TRBV10-3
J: TRBJ1-2
size: many
DNA: TGTGCCATCAGTGTGGCAGGGCCCGAGAGTAGCTATGGCTACACCTTC
CDR3: CAISVAGPESSYGYTF

D: -
V: TRBV10-3
J: TRBJ1-2
size: -
DNA: TGTGCCATCAGTGACGGGCAGGATGGGAAATATGGCTACACCTTC
CDR3: CAISDGQDGKYGYTF

D: -
V: TRBV7-2
J: TRBJ1-5
size: -
DNA: TGTGCCAGCAGCTTAGTTCTGGAGGTGCAGCCCCAGCATTTT
CDR3: CASSLVLEVQPQHF

D: TRBD1
V: TRBV5-1
J: TRBJ1-1
size: many
DNA: TGCGCCAGCAGCCCAGGGACAGGGGATAGGGATTCGAACACTGAAGCTTTCTTT
CDR3: CASSPGTGDRDSNTEAFF

D: TRBD1
V: TRBV27
J: TRBJ2-7
size: many
DNA: TGTGCCAGCACCCGACAGGGAATTGGCGAGCAGTACTTC
CDR3: CASTRQGIGEQYF

D: -
V: TRBV5-1
J: TRBJ1-6
size: many
DNA: TGCGCCAGCAGCTTCTTGCCCTTAGGGGATAATAATTCACCCCTCCACTTT
CDR3: CASSFLPLGDNNSPLHF

D: TRBD2
V: TRBV24-1
J: TRBJ2-1
size: many
DNA: TGTGCCACCAGTGATTGGGGGGGAGACGCCTACAATGAGCAGTTCTTC
CDR3: CATSDWGGDAYNEQFF

D: -
V: TRBV5-1
J: TRBJ2-7
size: many
DNA: TGCGCCAGCAGCTTGTTGAGGGAGAGGTACGAGCAGTACTTC
CDR3: CASSLLRERYEQYF

D: TRBD2
V: TRBV20-1
J: TRBJ2-1
size: many
DNA: TGCAGTGCCCAGGGAACTAGCGGGCTATCCTACAATGAGCAGTTCTTC
CDR3: CSAQGTSGLSYNEQFF

D: TRBD2
V: TRBV10-3
J: TRBJ2-7
size: -
DNA: TGTGCCATCAGTGAGTCGACTAGCGGGAGGGGACTCTACGAGCAGTACTTC
CDR3: CAISESTSGRGLYEQYF

D: TRBD2
V: TRBV6-1
J: TRBJ2-7
size: many
DNA: TGTGCCAGCAGTAGACTGACTAGCGAAACCTACGAGCAGTACTTC
CDR3: CASSRLTSETYEQYF

D: TRBD2
V: TRBV19
J: TRBJ2-1
size: -
DNA: TGTGCCAGTAGACTGGGACTAGCGGGAAGGGGACGGCATGAGCAGTTCTTC
CDR3: CASRLGLAGRGRHEQFF

D: -
V: TRBV13
J: TRBJ1-5
size: many
DNA: TGTGCCAGCAGCTTAGGGGGCGCGGGGGGGGACCAGCCCCAGCATTTT
CDR3: CASSLGGAGGDQPQHF

D: -
V: TRBV20-1
J: TRBJ1-6
size: many
DNA: TGCAGTGCTAGGACCCCTGGGAGCTCCTATAATTCACCCCTCCACTTT
CDR3: CSARTPGSSYNSPLHF